Listed below are T cell receptor beta chains from one sample, sequenced in a study of T cells in Graves' hyperthyroidism and ophthalmopathy. Each CDR3 protein is one row after TCRdb ran MiXCR on the multiplex PCR reads. The table includes 200,000 to 250,000 distinct CDR3 sequences, roughly 15% detected once. Sequences were obtained from blood. The receptors derive from a woman aged 18-29 years with Graves' ophthalmopathy. The CDR3 runs from the conserved cysteine through the conserved F or W. Each record gives: V gene, clone size, CDR3 length, D gene, J gene, CDR3 DNA, CDR3 protein. D genes are given only for firm matches. Rows may omit the clone size; those that give it use once, few, many or a size class.

TRBV18	many	16	TRBD2	TRBJ2-3	TGTGCCAGCTCACGTGGGACTAGCGGGAGCTCAGATACGCAGTATTTT	CASSRGTSGSSDTQYF
TRBV6-1	many	11	.	TRBJ2-3	TGTGCCAGCACCGAGTCCGGTACGCAGTATTTT	CASTESGTQYF
TRBV7-2	many	15	TRBD1	TRBJ2-4	TGTGCCAGCAGCCGACAGGGGCATGACAAAAACATTCAGTACTTC	CASSRQGHDKNIQYF
TRBV20-1	few	15	TRBD2	TRBJ2-7	TGCAGTGCTAGTCTAGCGGGGGACGTAGCCTACGAGCAGTACTTC	CSASLAGDVAYEQYF
TRBV28	.	14	TRBD1	TRBJ1-4	TGTGCCAGCAGTTTCCAGGGGGCTTGGGAAAAACTGTTTTTT	CASSFQGAWEKLFF
TRBV20-1	many	14	TRBD2	TRBJ2-1	TGCAGTGCTAGAGTAGCGGGGGCCTACAATGAGCAGTTCTTC	CSARVAGAYNEQFF
TRBV6-5	many	16	TRBD1	TRBJ2-5	TGTGCCAGCAGTTACGTTGCGGGACAGGGTTTGGAGACCCAGTACTTC	CASSYVAGQGLETQYF
TRBV28	many	14	.	TRBJ2-1	TGTGCCAGCACTCCTGCGGGCGCCTACAATGAGCAGTTCTTC	CASTPAGAYNEQFF
TRBV18	.	18	TRBD2	TRBJ2-7	TGTGCCAGCTCACCCGTTTCTTGGACTAGCGGTATTTCCTGCGAGCAGTACTTC	CASSPVSWTSGISCEQYF
TRBV6-2/TRBV6-3	many	14	.	TRBJ2-7	TGTGCCAGCAGTCCCCCGCCGGGGCCCTACGAGCAGTACTTC	CASSPPPGPYEQYF
TRBV2	.	16	TRBD2	TRBJ2-3	TGTGCCAGCAGGGGACGGACTAGCGGTCACACAGATACGCAGTATTTT	CASRGRTSGHTDTQYF
TRBV6-1	many	16	TRBD2	TRBJ2-3	TGTGCCAGCATCCCAAGCGGGGGGGCCAGGGCAGATACGCAGTATTTT	CASIPSGGARADTQYF
TRBV28	many	15	.	TRBJ2-1	TGTGCCAGCAGCACGGGACTGTCGACTTACAATGAGCAGTTCTTC	CASSTGLSTYNEQFF
TRBV25-1	.	14	.	TRBJ1-1	TGTGCCAGCAGTGTGGGGATCCTGAACACTGAAGCTTTCTTT	CASSVGILNTEAFF
TRBV7-9	many	15	TRBD2	TRBJ2-3	TGTGCCAGCAGCTTAGGAGGGACTAGTACAGATACGCAGTATTTT	CASSLGGTSTDTQYF
TRBV6-5	.	15	.	TRBJ2-2	TGTGCCAGCAGTTACTCGAAGGGACGTTCCGGGGAGCTGTTTTTT	CASSYSKGRSGELFF
TRBV7-9	.	14	TRBD1	TRBJ2-1	TGTGCCAGCAGCTTCGGGACAGGGGGATATGAGCAGTTCTTC	CASSFGTGGYEQFF
TRBV20-1	many	13	TRBD2	TRBJ2-1	TGCAGTGCTCGGGGACTAGCGGGAATTGAGCAGTTCTTC	CSARGLAGIEQFF
TRBV2	many	14	.	TRBJ2-2	TGTGCCAGCGGGGGCCAGGGCGACACCGGGGAGCTGTTTTTT	CASGGQGDTGELFF
TRBV7-2	many	15	.	TRBJ2-1	TGTGCCAGCAGTCTCAATGACAGGTACCACAATGAGCAGTTCTTC	CASSLNDRYHNEQFF
TRBV28	.	15	.	TRBJ1-1	TGTGCCAGCAGTTTTATCGGGTCGGAGAACACTGAAGCTTTCTTT	CASSFIGSENTEAFF
TRBV9	many	16	TRBD2	TRBJ2-1	TGTGCCAGCAGCCCTGGGACTAGCGGGAGTCTTAGTGAGCAGTTCTTC	CASSPGTSGSLSEQFF
TRBV20-1	many	15	.	TRBJ1-5	TGCAGTGCTAGGAGAGATGAACTTAGCAATCAGCCCCAGCATTTT	CSARRDELSNQPQHF
TRBV6-1	many	15	TRBD1	TRBJ2-7	TGTGCCAGCAGTAAGACAGGGTGGTATGGAAACGAGCAGTACTTC	CASSKTGWYGNEQYF
TRBV12-5	.	15	.	TRBJ2-2	TGTGCTAGTGGTTTGTCGGGGGCGAACACCGGGGAGCTGTTTTTT	CASGLSGANTGELFF
TRBV18	many	14	.	TRBJ1-3	TGTGCCAGCTCCACTCGGGGAGCTGGAAACACCATATATTTT	CASSTRGAGNTIYF
TRBV20-1	many	12	TRBD1	TRBJ1-2	TGCAGTGCTGGACAGGGGGCTGATGGCTACACCTTC	CSAGQGADGYTF
TRBV19	few	13	.	TRBJ1-6	TGTGCCAGTACCGGGACAAAGAGTTCACCCCTCCACTTT	CASTGTKSSPLHF
TRBV5-1	many	13	.	TRBJ1-6	TGCGCCAGCAGGGACAGTTATAATTCACCCCTCCACTTT	CASRDSYNSPLHF
TRBV27	many	22	TRBD2	TRBJ2-5	TGTGCCAGCAGCACCCTGGGGGCGCTAGCGGGAGTAAGCCCACTCTCCCAAGAGACCCAGTACTTC	CASSTLGALAGVSPLSQETQYF
TRBV12-3/TRBV12-4	many	15	.	TRBJ1-5	TGTGCCAGCAGAGTTACAGGGAGCAGCAATCAGCCCCAGCATTTT	CASRVTGSSNQPQHF
TRBV28	.	14	TRBD2	TRBJ2-7	TGTGCCAGCAGGACTAGCGGGGGGCGATACGAGCAGTACTTC	CASRTSGGRYEQYF
TRBV30	many	13	TRBD2	TRBJ2-7	TGTGCCTGGACCCTAGCGGGAGTCGTTGAGCAGTACTTC	CAWTLAGVVEQYF
TRBV14	.	12	.	TRBJ1-6	TGTGCCAGCAGCCATAGAAATTCACCCCTCCACTTT	CASSHRNSPLHF
TRBV3-1	many	13	TRBD1	TRBJ1-1	TGTGCCAGCAGCCAAGGACAGGGCACTGAAGCTTTCTTT	CASSQGQGTEAFF
TRBV14	many	15	.	TRBJ2-1	TGTGCCAGCAGCCCCTATGGCAGGTACTACAATGAGCAGTTCTTC	CASSPYGRYYNEQFF
TRBV19	.	18	.	TRBJ1-5	TGTGCCAGTATGACGGCGGACAGTGTAGCCTATAGCAATCAGCCCCAGCATTTT	CASMTADSVAYSNQPQHF
TRBV20-1	many	13	.	TRBJ2-7	TGCAGTGCTAGCGTTTTGCAGGGGGGCGAGCAGTACTTC	CSASVLQGGEQYF
TRBV9	many	13	.	TRBJ1-1	TGTGCCAGCAGCGTAGGGGACGTAACTGAAGCTTTCTTT	CASSVGDVTEAFF
TRBV7-9	many	15	.	TRBJ1-1	TGTGCCAGCAGCTGGGGGCGCAGGGGGAACACTGAAGCTTTCTTT	CASSWGRRGNTEAFF
TRBV19	few	15	.	TRBJ2-5	TGTGCCAGTAGTATAGGACAGGCCCACCGGGAGACCCAGTACTTC	CASSIGQAHRETQYF
TRBV27	many	15	TRBD1	TRBJ1-1	TGTGCCAGCCATCAACTACAGGGGAGACTCGCTGAAGCTTTCTTT	CASHQLQGRLAEAFF
TRBV5-1	.	13	TRBD2	TRBJ2-5	TGCGCCAGTTCGAGACCGGGGGGAGAGACCCAGTACTTC	CASSRPGGETQYF
TRBV10-1	.	17	.	TRBJ2-1	TGCGCCAGCAGTGAAGGACGGCGTCAAAGTCAAGTCCATGAGCAGTTCTTC	CASSEGRRQSQVHEQFF
TRBV9	few	13	.	TRBJ1-2	TGTGCCAGCAGCGGGGACCAACCCTATGGCTACACCTTC	CASSGDQPYGYTF
TRBV2	many	11	.	TRBJ1-6	TGTGCCAGCTCCTTTGGGGGACCCCTCCACTTT	CASSFGGPLHF
TRBV12-3/TRBV12-4	many	14	.	TRBJ1-4	TGTGCCAGCAGTTTCTCCGGGTCGGGTGAAAAACTGTTTTTT	CASSFSGSGEKLFF